Listed below are T cell receptor beta chains from one sample, sequenced in a study of beta chain features in type 1 diabetes. Measured with immunoSEQ multiplex PCR; TCRdb has only the in-frame clones, and not every one. Seen here are over 650,000 clones, over 11% observed once, and the top ten hold roughly 0.04%. The sample was naive CD4+ T cells from blood. Receptors were obtained from a man between 18 and 29 years old with type 1 diabetes. CDR3s include the opening cysteine and the closing phenylalanine or tryptophan. D genes are given only for firm matches. The size field is filled for only some rows; it gives once, few, many or a size class.

>-|-|TRBV6-5|TRBJ1-5
CASSHDTYQPQHF
TGTGCCAGCAGCCACGACACCTATCAGCCCCAGCATTTT
>few|-|TRBV4-2|TRBJ2-6
CASSQEVAHSGANVLTF
TGTGCCAGCAGCCAAGAGGTCGCCCACTCTGGGGCCAACGTCCTGACTTTC
>-|TRBD2|TRBV4-1|TRBJ2-2
CASSQGLAGSWGELFF
TGCGCCAGCAGCCAAGGGCTAGCGGGATCCTGGGGGGAGCTGTTTTTT
>few|-|TRBV10-3|TRBJ1-1
CAISPGSEAFF
TGTGCCATCAGTCCAGGGAGTGAAGCTTTCTTT
>-|-|TRBV11-1|TRBJ2-2
CASSLENTGELFF
TGTGCCAGCAGCTTAGAGAACACCGGGGAGCTGTTTTTT
>-|-|TRBV5-1|TRBJ2-3
CASSLTGTDTQYF
TGCGCCAGCAGCTTAACAGGCACAGATACGCAGTATTTT
>few|-|TRBV7-2|TRBJ2-7
CASSLGALYEQYF
TGTGCCAGCAGCTTGGGAGCGTTGTACGAGCAGTACTTC
>-|-|TRBV4-2|TRBJ1-2
CASSQDLARGGYTF
TGTGCCAGCAGCCAAGATTTGGCGCGAGGTGGCTACACCTTC
>few|TRBD2|TRBV29-1|TRBJ2-5
CSVLAGSETQYF
TGCAGCGTACTAGCGGGGTCAGAGACCCAGTACTTC
>few|TRBD2|TRBV29-1|TRBJ2-1
CSVEPAGRNEQFF
TGCAGCGTTGAGCCAGCGGGGCGCAATGAGCAGTTCTTC
>few|TRBD1|TRBV30|TRBJ1-5
CACQGTGGQPQHF
TGTGCCTGCCAAGGGACAGGGGGTCAGCCCCAGCATTTT
>-|-|TRBV28|TRBJ1-1
CASSSGTLNTEAFF
TGTGCCAGCAGCTCCGGGACATTGAACACTGAAGCTTTCTTT
>-|-|TRBV6-1|TRBJ1-6
CASIENGYNSPLHF
TGTGCCAGCATAGAGAACGGGTATAATTCACCCCTCCACTTT
>few|-|TRBV7-9|TRBJ2-7
CASSSINRVSYEQYF
TGTGCCAGCAGCTCCATAAATCGAGTTTCCTACGAGCAGTACTTC
>-|-|TRBV6-1|TRBJ2-3
CASSENPSSTDTQYF
TGTGCCAGCAGTGAGAATCCCTCTAGCACAGATACGCAGTATTTT
>-|-|TRBV6-5|TRBJ1-4
CASSYSSGGKEKLFF
TGTGCCAGCAGTTACTCTTCGGGGGGCAAGGAAAAACTGTTTTTT
>-|TRBD2|TRBV11-2|TRBJ2-1
CASSLQTSGRANEQFF
TGTGCCAGCAGCTTACAGACTAGCGGGAGGGCCAATGAGCAGTTCTTC
>-|-|TRBV11-1|TRBJ1-1
CASSSYRVNTEAFF
TGTGCCAGCAGCTCCTACAGGGTGAACACTGAAGCTTTCTTT